The rows below give T cell receptor beta chains drawn from one sample of a study of early T cells in non-severe SARS-CoV-2 infection. A single record per CDR3 protein comes from TCRdb applying MiXCR to the 5' RACE reads. The table records 70,000 or so distinct CDR3 sequences, about a tenth of them present only once. The sample in question was whole blood, obtained at baseline. These receptors originate from an adult who was a healthcare worker with PCR-confirmed SARS-CoV-2 infection or an uninfected control (not recorded which). CDR3s include the opening cysteine and the closing phenylalanine or tryptophan. The order of the fields is V gene, J gene, CDR3 protein.

>TRBV7-2|TRBJ2-1
CASSLVRASGDNEQFF
>TRBV11-2|TRBJ2-5
CASSPWADRRGKTQYF
>TRBV18|TRBJ1-3
CASSPTRANSGNTIYF
>TRBV5-1|TRBJ1-1
CASSFRDRGNTEAFF
>TRBV2|TRBJ1-5
CASRAGGSNQPQHF
>TRBV2|TRBJ1-5
CASRRAVLNQPQHF
>TRBV3-1|TRBJ1-1
CASSHSSTGTEAFF
>TRBV18|TRBJ1-3
CASSQTDGNTIYF
>TRBV10-2|TRBJ1-3
CASVGFSGNTIYF
>TRBV2|TRBJ2-7
CASSHRGTYEQYF
>TRBV14|TRBJ2-3
CASSQAPFTDTQYF
>TRBV19|TRBJ2-2
CASNPGTGLPGELFF
>TRBV6-2/TRBV6-3|TRBJ2-5
CASSEPNMETQYF
>TRBV7-9|TRBJ2-1
CASSLVAGGSEQFF
>TRBV11-2|TRBJ2-3
CASSLTRGRGITDTQYF
>TRBV18|TRBJ2-3
CASSPRTGSTDTQYF
>TRBV11-2|TRBJ2-3
CASSARGPGTDTQYF
>TRBV7-3|TRBJ2-2
CASRRTPQRNTGELFF
>TRBV4-1|TRBJ2-2
CASSRAGLVPSGELFF
>TRBV7-2|TRBJ2-4
CASSLYLGRVLGDKNIQYF